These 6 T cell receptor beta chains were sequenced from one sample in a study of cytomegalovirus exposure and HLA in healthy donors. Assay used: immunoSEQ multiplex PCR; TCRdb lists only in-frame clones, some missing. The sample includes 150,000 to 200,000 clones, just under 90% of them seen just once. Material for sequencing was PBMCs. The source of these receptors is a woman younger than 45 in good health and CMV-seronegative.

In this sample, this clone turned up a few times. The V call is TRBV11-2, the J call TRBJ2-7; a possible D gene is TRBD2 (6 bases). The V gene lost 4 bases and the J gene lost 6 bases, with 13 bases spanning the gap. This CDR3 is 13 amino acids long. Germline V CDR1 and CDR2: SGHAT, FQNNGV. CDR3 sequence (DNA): TGTGCCAGCAGCTCACCTAGGCGGGGCGAGCAGTACTTC. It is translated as CASSSPRRGEQYF.

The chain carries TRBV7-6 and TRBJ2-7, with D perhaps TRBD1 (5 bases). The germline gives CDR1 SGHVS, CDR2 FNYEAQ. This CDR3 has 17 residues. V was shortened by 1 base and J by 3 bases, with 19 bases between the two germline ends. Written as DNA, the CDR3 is TGTGCCAGCAGCTTAGTCGGCGCGGCAGGGCGAAACTACGAGCAGTACTTC. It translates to CASSLVGAAGRNYEQYF.

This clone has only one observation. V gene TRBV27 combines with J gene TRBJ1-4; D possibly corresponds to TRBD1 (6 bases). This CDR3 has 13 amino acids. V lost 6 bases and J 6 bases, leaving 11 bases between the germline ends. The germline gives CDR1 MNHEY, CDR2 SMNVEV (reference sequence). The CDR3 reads CASSTGYHEKLFF. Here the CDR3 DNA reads TGTGCCAGCAGCACAGGGTATCATGAAAAACTGTTTTTT.

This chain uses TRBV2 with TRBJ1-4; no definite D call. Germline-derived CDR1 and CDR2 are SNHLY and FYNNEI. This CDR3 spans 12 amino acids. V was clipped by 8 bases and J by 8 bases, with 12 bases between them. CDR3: CASHREEEKLFF. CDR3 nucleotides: TGTGCCAGCCACCGGGAGGAGGAAAAACTGTTTTTT.

In nucleotides, the CDR3 is TGCGCCAGCAGCCTCGGGGGATTGGATCAGCCCCAGCATTTT. As protein: CASSLGGLDQPQHF. The V and J genes are TRBV5-1 and TRBJ1-5, with TRBD1 as a possible D gene (5 bases). The CDR3 length is 14 residues. Germline-derived CDR1 and CDR2 are SGHRS and YFSETQ. V lost 4 bases to trimming and J lost 5 bases, with 13 bases between them.

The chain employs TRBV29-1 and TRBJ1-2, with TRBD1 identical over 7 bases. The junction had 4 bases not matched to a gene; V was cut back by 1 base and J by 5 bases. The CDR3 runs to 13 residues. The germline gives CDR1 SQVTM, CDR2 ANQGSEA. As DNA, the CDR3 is TGCAGCGTTGAAGTTGGGGACAGATATGGCTACACCTTC. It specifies CSVEVGDRYGYTF.